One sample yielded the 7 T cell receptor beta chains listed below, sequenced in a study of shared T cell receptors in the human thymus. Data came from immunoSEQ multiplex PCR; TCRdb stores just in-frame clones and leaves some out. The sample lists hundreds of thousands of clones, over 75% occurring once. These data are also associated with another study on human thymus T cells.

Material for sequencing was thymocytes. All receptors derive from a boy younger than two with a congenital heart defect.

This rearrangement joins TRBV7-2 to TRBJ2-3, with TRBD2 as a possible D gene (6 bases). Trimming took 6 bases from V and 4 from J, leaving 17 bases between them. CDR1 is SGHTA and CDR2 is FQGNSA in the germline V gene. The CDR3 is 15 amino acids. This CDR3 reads CASRSTPSAADTQYF. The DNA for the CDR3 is TGTGCCAGCAGATCTACCCCTAGCGCAGCAGATACGCAGTATTTT.

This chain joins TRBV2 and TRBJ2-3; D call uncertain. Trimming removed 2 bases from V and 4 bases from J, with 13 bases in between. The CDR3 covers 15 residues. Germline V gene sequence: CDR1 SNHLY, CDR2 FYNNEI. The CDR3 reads CASSERPRPADTQYF. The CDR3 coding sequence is TGTGCCAGCAGTGAAAGGCCCAGGCCGGCAGATACGCAGTATTTT.

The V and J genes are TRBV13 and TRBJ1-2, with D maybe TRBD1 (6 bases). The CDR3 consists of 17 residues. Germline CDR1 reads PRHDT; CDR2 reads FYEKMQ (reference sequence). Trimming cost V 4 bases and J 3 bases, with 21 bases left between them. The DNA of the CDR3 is TGTGCCAGCAGCTCCCTCAGGCAGACCCAGGGGCACTATGGCTACACCTTC. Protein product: CASSSLRQTQGHYGYTF.

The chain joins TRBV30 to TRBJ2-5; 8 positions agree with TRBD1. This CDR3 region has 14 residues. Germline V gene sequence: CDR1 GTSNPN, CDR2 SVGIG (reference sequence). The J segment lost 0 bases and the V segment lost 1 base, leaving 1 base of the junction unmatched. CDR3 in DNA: TGTGCCTGGAGTGACAGGGGGTACCAAGAGACCCAGTACTTC. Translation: CAWSDRGYQETQYF.

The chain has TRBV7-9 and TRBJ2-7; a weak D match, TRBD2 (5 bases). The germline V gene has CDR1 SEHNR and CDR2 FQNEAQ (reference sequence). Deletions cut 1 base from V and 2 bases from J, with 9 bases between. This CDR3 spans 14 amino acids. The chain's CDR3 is CASSLDPSTYEQYF. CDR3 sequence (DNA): TGTGCCAGCAGCTTAGATCCTAGCACCTACGAGCAGTACTTC.

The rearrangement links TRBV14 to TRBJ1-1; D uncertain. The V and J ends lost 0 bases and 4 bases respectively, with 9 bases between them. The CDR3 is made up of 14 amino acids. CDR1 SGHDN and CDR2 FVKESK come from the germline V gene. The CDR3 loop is CASSQDLTSTEAFF. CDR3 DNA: TGTGCCAGCAGCCAAGATCTGACAAGCACTGAAGCTTTCTTT.

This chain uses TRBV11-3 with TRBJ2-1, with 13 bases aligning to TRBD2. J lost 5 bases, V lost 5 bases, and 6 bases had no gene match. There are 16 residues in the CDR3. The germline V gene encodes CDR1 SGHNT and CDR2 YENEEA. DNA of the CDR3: TGTGCCAGCAGCAATAGGACTAGCGGGAGCCACAATGAGCAGTTCTTC. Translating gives CASSNRTSGSHNEQFF.